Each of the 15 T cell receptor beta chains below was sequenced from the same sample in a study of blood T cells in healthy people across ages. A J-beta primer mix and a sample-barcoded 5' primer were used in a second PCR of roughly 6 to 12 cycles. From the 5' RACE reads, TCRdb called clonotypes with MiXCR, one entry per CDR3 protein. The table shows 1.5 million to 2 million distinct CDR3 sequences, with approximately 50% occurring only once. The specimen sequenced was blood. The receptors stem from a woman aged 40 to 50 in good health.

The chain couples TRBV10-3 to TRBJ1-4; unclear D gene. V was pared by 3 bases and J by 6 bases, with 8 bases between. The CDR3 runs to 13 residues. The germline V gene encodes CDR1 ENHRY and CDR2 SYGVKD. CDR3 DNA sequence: TGTGCCATCAGTGATTCCAGAGATGAAAAACTGTTTTTT. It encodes CAISDSRDEKLFF.

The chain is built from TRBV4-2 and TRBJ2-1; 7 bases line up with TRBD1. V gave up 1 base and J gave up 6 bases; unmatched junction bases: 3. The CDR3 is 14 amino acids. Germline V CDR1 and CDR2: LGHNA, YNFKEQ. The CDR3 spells CASSQGTGANEQFF. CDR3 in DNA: TGTGCCAGCAGCCAAGGTACAGGGGCCAATGAGCAGTTCTTC.

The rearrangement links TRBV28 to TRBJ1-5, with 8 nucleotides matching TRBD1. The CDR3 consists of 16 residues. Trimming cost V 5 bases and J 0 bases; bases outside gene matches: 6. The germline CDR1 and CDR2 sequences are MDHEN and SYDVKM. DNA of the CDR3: TGTGCCAGCAGTCCCACAGGGGGAGGTAGCAATCAGCCCCAGCATTTT. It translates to CASSPTGGGSNQPQHF.

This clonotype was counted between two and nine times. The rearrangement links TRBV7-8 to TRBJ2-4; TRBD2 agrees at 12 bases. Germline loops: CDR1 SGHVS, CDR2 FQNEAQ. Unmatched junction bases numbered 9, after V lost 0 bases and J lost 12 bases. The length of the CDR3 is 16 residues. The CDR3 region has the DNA TGTGCCAGCAGCTTAGCTCTGGGACTAGCGGGCCCCACTCAGTACTTC. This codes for CASSLALGLAGPTQYF.

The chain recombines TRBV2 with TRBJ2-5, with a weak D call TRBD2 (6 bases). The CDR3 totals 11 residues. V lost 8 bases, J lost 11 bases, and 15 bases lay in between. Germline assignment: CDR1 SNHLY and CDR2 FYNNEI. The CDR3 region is CASPTNREQYF. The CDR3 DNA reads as TGTGCCAGCCCCACAAATCGGGAGCAGTACTTC.

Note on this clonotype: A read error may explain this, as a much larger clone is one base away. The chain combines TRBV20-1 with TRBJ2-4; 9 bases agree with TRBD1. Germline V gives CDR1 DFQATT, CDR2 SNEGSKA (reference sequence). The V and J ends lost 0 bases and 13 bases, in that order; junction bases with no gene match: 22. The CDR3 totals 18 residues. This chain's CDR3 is CSARDILGTGKTGYGQYF. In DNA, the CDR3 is TGCAGTGCTAGAGATATCTTAGGGACAGGGAAGACGGGCTACGGGCAGTACTTC.

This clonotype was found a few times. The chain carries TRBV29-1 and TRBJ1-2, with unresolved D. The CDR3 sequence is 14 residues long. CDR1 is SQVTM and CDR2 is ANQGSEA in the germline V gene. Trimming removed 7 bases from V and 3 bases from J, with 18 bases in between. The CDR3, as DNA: TGCAGCGCCGAAGGACCTGACTGGGACTATGGCTACACCTTC. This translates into CSAEGPDWDYGYTF.

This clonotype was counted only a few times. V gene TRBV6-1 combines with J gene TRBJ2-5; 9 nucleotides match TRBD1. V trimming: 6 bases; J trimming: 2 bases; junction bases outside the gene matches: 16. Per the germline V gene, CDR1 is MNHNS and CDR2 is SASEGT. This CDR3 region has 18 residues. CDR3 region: CASSHNRGRGLSQETQYF. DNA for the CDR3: TGTGCCAGCAGCCACAACAGGGGGCGCGGTCTCTCACAAGAGACCCAGTACTTC.

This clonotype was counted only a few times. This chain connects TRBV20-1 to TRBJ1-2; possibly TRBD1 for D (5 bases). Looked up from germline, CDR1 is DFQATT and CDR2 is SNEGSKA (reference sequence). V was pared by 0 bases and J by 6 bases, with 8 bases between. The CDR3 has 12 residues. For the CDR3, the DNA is TGCAGTGCTAGAGATTTGGGGGATGGCTACACCTTC. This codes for CSARDLGDGYTF.

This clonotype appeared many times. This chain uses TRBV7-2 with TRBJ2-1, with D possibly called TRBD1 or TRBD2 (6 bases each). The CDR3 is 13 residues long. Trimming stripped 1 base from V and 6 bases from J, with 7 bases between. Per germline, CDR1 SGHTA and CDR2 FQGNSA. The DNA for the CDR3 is TGTGCCAGCAGCTTAGGGGGGGCCAATGAGCAGTTCTTC. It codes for CASSLGGANEQFF.

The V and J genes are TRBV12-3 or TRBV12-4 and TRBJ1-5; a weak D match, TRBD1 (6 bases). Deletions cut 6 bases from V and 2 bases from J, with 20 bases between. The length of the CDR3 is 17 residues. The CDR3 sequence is CASSPPRVKGGNQPQHF. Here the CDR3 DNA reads TGTGCCAGCAGCCCCCCCAGGGTAAAGGGGGGCAATCAGCCCCAGCATTTT.

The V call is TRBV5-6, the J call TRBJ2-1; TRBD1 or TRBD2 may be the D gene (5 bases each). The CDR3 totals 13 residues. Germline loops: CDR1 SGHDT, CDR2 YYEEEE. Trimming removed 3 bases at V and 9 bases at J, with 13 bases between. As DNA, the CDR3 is TGTGCCAGCAGCTCAAGCCCCGGGACTGAGCAGTTCTTC. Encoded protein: CASSSSPGTEQFF. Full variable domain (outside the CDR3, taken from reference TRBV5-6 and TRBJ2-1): DAGVTQSPTHLIKTRGQQVTLRCSPKSGHDTVSWYQQALGQGPQFIFQYYEEEERQRGNFPDRFSGHQFPNYSSELNVNALLLGDSALYLCASSSSPGTEQFFGPGTRLTVL.

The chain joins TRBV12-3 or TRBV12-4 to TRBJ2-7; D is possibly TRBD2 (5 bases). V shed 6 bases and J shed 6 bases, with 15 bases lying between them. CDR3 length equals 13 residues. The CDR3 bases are TGTGCCAGCAGGGCCGGGGTTTTATCCGAGCAGTACTTC. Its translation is CASRAGVLSEQYF.

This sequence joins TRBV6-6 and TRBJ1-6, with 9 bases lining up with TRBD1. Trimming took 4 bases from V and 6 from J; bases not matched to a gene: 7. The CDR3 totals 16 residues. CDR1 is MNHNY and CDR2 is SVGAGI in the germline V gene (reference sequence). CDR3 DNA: TGTGCCAGCAGTTTCACAGGGGGCGCAAGTAATTCACCCCTCCACTTT. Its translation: CASSFTGGASNSPLHF.

CDR3: CASSQVQGDYGYTF. CDR3 DNA sequence: TGCGCCAGCAGCCAAGTACAGGGGGACTATGGCTACACCTTC. The V and J genes are TRBV4-1 and TRBJ1-2; the match to TRBD1 covers 8 bases. In germline, CDR1 is MGHRA, CDR2 YSYEKL. The CDR3 runs to 14 residues. Losses at the gene ends were 1 base for V and 3 bases for J; bases not matched to a gene: 1.